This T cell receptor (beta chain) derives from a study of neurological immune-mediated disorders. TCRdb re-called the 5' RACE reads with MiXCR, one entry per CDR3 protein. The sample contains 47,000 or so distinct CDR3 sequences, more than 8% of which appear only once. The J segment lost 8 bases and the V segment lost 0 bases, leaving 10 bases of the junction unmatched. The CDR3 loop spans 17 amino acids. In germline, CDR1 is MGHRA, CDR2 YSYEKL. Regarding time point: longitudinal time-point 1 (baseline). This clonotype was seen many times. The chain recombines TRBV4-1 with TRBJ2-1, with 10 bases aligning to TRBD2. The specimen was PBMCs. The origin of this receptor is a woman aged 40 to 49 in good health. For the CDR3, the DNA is TGCGCCAGCAGCCAAGATCCAGGCAGCGGGGGGGCGTATGAGCAGTTCTTC. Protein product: CASSQDPGSGGAYEQFF.